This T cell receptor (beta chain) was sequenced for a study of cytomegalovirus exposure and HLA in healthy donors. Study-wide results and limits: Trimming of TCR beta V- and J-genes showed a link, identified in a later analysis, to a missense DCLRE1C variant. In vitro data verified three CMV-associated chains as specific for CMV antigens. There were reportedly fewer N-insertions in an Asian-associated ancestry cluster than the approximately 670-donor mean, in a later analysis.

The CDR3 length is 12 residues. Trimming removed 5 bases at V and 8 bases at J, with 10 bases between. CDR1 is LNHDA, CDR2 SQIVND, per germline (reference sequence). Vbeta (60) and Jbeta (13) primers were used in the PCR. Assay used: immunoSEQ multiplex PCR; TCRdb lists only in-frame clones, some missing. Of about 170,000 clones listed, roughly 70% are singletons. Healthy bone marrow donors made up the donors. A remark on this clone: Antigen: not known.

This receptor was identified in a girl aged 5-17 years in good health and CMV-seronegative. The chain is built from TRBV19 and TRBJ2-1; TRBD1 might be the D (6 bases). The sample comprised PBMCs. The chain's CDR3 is CASSPDSDEQFF. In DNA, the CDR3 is TGTGCCAGTAGTCCGGACAGCGATGAGCAGTTCTTC.